The 8 T cell receptor beta chains listed next were all sequenced from one sample in a study of T cell changes during pregnancy in multiple sclerosis. Generated by immunoSEQ multiplex PCR, the TCRdb table keeps only in-frame clones and is missing some. Of tens of thousands of clones listed, roughly 92% were seen once; the top ten hold about 2%. Material: peripheral blood, obtained after pregnancy. These receptors originate from a female donor with multiple sclerosis, enrolled in a pregnancy study.

The chain is built from TRBV4-1 and TRBJ2-1; TRBD2 matches at 7 bases. The CDR3 is 16 amino acids. V lost 0 bases and J lost 2; bases outside the gene matches: 4. Germline values: CDR1 MGHRA, CDR2 YSYEKL. The CDR3 bases are TGCGCCAGCAGCCAAGATCCTAGCGGAGCCTACAATGAGCAGTTCTTC. It is translated as CASSQDPSGAYNEQFF.

The rearrangement joins TRBV9 to TRBJ2-2, with TRBD2 identical over 15 bases. CDR1 and CDR2 from the germline V gene are SGDLS and YYNGEE. The CDR3 is 16 amino acids. Unmatched junction bases numbered 5, after V lost 3 bases and J lost 8 bases. For the CDR3, the DNA is TGTGCCAGCAGCGAGGGGACTAGCGGGAGGCCGGGGGAGCTGTTTTTT. Its translation: CASSEGTSGRPGELFF.

The CDR3 region is CASSRDWGNTEAFF. The DNA of the CDR3 is TGTGCCAGCAGCAGGGACTGGGGGAACACTGAAGCTTTCTTT. The rearrangement joins TRBV21-1 to TRBJ1-1. TRBV21-1 is an annotated pseudogene. CDR3 size: 14 residues.

This clone came up once. The CDR3 reads CASSSKTGGWAYNEQFF. The CDR3 DNA is TGTGCCAGCAGCTCTAAGACAGGGGGTTGGGCCTACAATGAGCAGTTCTTC. The rearrangement uses TRBV7-8 and TRBJ2-1; 9 bases are a match to TRBD1. Germline V gives CDR1 SGHVS, CDR2 FQNEAQ. There are 17 residues in the CDR3. Trimming removed 4 bases from V and 2 bases from J; junction bases left unmatched: 9.

The chain joins TRBV7-9 to TRBJ2-7, with TRBD1 identical over 7 bases. The CDR3 runs to 15 residues. The junction had 6 bases not matched to a gene; V was cut back by 4 bases and J by 0 bases. Germline V CDR1 and CDR2: SEHNR, FQNEAQ (reference sequence). The CDR3 here is CASSSGTASSYEQYF. CDR3 coding DNA: TGTGCCAGCAGCTCGGGGACAGCTAGCTCCTACGAGCAGTACTTC.

The chain has TRBV19 and TRBJ2-3, with D perhaps matching TRBD2 (6 bases). This CDR3 is 14 amino acids long. Per the germline V gene, CDR1 is LNHDA and CDR2 is SQIVND (reference sequence). Trimming removed 5 bases at V and 5 bases at J, with 14 bases between. The CDR3 DNA sequence: TGTGCCAGTAGTTCGCAGGGACTGTTAGATACGCAGTATTTT. Residues: CASSSQGLLDTQYF.

J is TRBJ1-2 and V is TRBV4-3, with D maybe TRBD1 (5 bases). The V end was cut by 0 bases, the J end by 1 base, with 15 bases between. Germline CDR1 and CDR2: LGHNA and YSLEER. The CDR3 is made up of 17 amino acids. CDR3 sequence (DNA): TGCGCCAGCAGCCAAGAGACGCGGGACGGCTATAACTATGGCTACACCTTC. Its translation: CASSQETRDGYNYGYTF.

This clone has a handful of counts. The chain recombines TRBV2 with TRBJ1-6; TRBD1 matches 11 bases. Losses at the gene ends were 8 bases for V and 10 bases for J; bases not matched to a gene: 4. Germline assignment: CDR1 SNHLY and CDR2 FYNNEI. The CDR3 loop spans 13 amino acids. The CDR3 spells CASLGQGGSPLHF. The CDR3 DNA reads TGTGCCAGCTTGGGACAGGGGGGCTCACCCCTCCACTTT.